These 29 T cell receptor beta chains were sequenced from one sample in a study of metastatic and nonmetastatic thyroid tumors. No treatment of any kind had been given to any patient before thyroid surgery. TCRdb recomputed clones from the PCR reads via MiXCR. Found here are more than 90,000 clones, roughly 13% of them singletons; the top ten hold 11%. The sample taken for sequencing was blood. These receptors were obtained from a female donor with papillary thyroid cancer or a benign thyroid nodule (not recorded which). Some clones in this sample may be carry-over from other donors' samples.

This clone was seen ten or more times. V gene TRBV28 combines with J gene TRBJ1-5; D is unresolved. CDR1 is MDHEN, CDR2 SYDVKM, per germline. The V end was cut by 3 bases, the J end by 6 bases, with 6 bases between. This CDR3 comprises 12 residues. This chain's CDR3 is CASSFAPQPQHF. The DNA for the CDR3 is TGTGCCAGCAGTTTTGCCCCTCAGCCCCAGCATTTT.

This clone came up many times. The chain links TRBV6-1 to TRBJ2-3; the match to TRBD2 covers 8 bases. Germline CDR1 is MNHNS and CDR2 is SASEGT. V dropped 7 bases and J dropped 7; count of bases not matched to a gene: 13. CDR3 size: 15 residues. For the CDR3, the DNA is TGTGCCAGCACTCAGAGGGGACTAGGCGGTAATACGCAGTATTTT. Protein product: CASTQRGLGGNTQYF.

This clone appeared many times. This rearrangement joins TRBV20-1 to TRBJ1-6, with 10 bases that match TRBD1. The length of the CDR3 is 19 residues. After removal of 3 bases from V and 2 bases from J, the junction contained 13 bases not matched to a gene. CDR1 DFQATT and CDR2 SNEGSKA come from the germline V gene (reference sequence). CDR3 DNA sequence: TGCAGTGCTAGGGTGGGACAGGGGAATTCAGCGGCCTATAATTCACCCCTCCACTTT. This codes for CSARVGQGNSAAYNSPLHF.

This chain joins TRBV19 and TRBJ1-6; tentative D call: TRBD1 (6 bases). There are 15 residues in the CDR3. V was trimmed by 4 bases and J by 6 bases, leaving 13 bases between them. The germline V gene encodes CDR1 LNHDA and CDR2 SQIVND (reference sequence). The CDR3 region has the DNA TGTGCCAGTAGTACGCGAAAGGGGGGTAATTCACCCCTCCACTTT. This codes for CASSTRKGGNSPLHF.

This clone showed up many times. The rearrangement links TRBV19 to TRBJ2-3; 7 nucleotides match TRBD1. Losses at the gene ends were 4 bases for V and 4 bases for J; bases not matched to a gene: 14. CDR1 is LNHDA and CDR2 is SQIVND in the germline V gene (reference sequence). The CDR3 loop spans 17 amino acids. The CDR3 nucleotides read TGTGCCAGTAGTACGCTTAGTAGGGGGCTGGGGTCAGATACGCAGTATTTT. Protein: CASSTLSRGLGSDTQYF.

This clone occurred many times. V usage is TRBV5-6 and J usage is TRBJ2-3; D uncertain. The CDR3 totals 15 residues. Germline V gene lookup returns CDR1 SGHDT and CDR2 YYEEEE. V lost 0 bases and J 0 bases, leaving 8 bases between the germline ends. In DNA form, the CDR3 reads TGTGCCAGCAGCTTGGGGATCTCAAGCACAGATACGCAGTATTTT. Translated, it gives CASSLGISSTDTQYF. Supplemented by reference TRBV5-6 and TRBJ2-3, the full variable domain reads DAGVTQSPTHLIKTRGQQVTLRCSPKSGHDTVSWYQQALGQGPQFIFQYYEEEERQRGNFPDRFSGHQFPNYSSELNVNALLLGDSALYLCASSLGISSTDTQYFGPGTRLTVL.

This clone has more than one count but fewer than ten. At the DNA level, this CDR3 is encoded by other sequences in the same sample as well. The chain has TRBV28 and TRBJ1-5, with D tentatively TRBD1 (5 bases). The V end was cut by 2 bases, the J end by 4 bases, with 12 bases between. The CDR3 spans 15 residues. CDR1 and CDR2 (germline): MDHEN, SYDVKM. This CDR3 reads CASSLDRGRNQPQHF. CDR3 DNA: TGTGCCAGCAGTTTAGACAGAGGGCGGAATCAGCCCCAGCATTTT.

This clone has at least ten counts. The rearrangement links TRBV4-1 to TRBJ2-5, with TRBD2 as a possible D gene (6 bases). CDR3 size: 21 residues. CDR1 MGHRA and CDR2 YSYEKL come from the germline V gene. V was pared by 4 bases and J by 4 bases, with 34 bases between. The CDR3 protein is CASSRIAARTPTRSLGETQYF. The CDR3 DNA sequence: TGCGCCAGCAGCCGGATAGCGGCACGAACGCCAACTCGGTCTTTGGGAGAGACCCAGTACTTC.

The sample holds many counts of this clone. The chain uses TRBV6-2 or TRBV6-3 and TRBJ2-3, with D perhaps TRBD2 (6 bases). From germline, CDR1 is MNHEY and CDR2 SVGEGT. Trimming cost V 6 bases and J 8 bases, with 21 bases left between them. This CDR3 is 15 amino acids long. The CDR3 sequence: CASRPEGPMWATQYF. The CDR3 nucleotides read TGTGCCAGCAGACCGGAGGGGCCAATGTGGGCTACGCAGTATTTT.

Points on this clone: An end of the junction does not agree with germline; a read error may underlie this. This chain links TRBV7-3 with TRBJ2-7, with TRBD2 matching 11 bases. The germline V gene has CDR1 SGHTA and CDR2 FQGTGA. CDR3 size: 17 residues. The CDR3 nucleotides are TGTGCCAGCAGCTTAACGGGGGGACTAGCGGTACTCTACGAGCGGTACTTC. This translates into CASSLTGGLAVLYERYF. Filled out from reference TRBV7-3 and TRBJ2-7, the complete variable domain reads GAGVSQTPSNKVTEKGKYVELRCDPISGHTALYWYRQSLGQGPEFLIYFQGTGAADDSGLPNDRFFAVRPEGSVSTLKIQRTERGDSAVYLCASSLTGGLAVLYERYFGPGTRLTVT.

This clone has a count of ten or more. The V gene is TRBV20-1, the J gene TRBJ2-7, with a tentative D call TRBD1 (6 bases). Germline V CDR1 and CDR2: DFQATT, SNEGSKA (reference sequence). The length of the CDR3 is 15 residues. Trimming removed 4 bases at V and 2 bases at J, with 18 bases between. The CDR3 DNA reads TGCAGTGCTATTAGCCCTCGGACAGAGGCCTACGAGCAGTACTTC. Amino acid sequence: CSAISPRTEAYEQYF.

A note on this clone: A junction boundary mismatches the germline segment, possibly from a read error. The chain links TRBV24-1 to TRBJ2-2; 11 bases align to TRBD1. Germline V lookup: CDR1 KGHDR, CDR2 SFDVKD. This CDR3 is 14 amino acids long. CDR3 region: CDTRTGGDTGELFF. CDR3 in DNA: TGTGACACCAGGACAGGGGGCGACACCGGGGAGCTGTTTTTT.

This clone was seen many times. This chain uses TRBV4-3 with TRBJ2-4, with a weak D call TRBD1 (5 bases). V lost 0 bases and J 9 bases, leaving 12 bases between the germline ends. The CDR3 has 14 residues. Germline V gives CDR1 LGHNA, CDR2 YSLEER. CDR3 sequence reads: CASSQDDRLSIQYF. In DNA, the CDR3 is TGCGCCAGCAGCCAAGATGACAGATTATCCATTCAGTACTTC.

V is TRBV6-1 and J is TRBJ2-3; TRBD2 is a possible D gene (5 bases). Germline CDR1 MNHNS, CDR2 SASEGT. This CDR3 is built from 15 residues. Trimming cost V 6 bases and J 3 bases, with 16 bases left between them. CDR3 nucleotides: TGTGCCAGCAGATTTAGCGAGAGGCATACAGATACGCAGTATTTT. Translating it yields CASRFSERHTDTQYF.

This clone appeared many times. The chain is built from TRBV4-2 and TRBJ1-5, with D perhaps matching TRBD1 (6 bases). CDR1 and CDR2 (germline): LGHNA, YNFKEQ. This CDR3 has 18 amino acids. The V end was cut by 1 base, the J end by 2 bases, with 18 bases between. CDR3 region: CASSQVVRGNRGNQPQHF. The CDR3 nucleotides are TGTGCCAGCAGCCAAGTTGTGCGGGGTAACAGGGGCAATCAGCCCCAGCATTTT.

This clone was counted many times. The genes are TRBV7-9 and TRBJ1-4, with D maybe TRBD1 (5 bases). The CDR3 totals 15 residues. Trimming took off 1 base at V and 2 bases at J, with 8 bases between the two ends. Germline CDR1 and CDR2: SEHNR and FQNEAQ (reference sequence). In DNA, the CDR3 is TGTGCCAGCAGCTTAGGCGACAGTACTAATGAAAAACTGTTTTTT. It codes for CASSLGDSTNEKLFF. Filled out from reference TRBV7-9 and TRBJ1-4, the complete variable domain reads DTGVSQNPRHKITKRGQNVTFRCDPISEHNRLYWYRQTLGQGPEFLTYFQNEAQLEKSRLLSDRFSAERPKGSFSTLEIQRTEQGDSAMYLCASSLGDSTNEKLFFGSGTQLSVL.

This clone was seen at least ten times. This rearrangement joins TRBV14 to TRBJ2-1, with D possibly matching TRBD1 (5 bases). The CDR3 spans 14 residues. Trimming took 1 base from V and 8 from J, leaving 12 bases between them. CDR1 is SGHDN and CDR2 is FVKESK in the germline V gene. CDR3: CASSQVGRAHEQFF. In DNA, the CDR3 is TGTGCCAGCAGCCAAGTTGGCAGGGCCCATGAGCAGTTCTTC.

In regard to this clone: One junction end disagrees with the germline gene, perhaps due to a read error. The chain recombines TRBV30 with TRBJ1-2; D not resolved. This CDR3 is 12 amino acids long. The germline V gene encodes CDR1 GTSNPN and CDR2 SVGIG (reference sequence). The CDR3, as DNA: TGTGCCTGTATCTCGGTGAACTATGGCTACACCTTT. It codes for CACISVNYGYTF.

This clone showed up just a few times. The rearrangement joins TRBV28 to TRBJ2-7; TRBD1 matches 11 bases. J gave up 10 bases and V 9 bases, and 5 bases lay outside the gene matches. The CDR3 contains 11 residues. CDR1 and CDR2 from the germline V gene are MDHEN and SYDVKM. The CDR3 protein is CARRDRGGQYF. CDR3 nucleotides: TGTGCCAGAAGGGACAGGGGGGGACAGTACTTC.

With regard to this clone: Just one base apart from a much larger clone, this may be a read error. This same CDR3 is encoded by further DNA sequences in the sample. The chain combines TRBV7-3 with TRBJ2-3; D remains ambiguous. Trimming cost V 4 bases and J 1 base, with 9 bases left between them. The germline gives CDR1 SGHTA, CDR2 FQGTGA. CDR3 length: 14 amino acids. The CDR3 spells CASSSGAGTDTQYF. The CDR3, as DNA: TGTGCCAGCAGCTCCGGAGCAGGCACAGATACGCAGTATTTT.

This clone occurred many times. CDR3 sequence: CASSQEGTGGSGANVLTF. For the CDR3, the DNA is TGTGCCAGCAGCCAAGAAGGGACAGGAGGGTCTGGGGCCAACGTCCTGACTTTC. The chain is built from TRBV4-2 and TRBJ2-6; 8 bases map to TRBD1. V lost 0 bases to trimming and J lost 1 base; unmatched junction nucleotides: 5. The CDR3 is 18 amino acids. Germline V lookup: CDR1 LGHNA, CDR2 YNFKEQ.

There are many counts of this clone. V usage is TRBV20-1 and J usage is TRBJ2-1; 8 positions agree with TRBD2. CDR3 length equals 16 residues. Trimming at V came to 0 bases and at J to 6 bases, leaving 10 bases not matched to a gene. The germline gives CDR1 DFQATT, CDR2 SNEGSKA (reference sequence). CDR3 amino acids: CSARDPMSGRGNEQFF. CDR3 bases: TGCAGTGCTAGAGACCCGATGAGCGGGAGAGGCAATGAGCAGTTCTTC.

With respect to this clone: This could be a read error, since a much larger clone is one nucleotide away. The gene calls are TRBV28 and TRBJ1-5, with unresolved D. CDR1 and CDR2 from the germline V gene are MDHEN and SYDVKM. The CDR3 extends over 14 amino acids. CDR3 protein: CASSFFGWIQPHHF. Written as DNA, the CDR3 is TGTGCCAGCAGTTTTTTCGGTTGGATTCAGCCCCATCACTTT.

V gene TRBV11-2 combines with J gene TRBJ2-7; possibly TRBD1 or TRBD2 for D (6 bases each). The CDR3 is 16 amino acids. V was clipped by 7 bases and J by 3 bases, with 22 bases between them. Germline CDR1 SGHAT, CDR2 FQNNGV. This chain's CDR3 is CASISRGHGANYEQYF. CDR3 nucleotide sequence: TGTGCCAGCATCTCGCGGGGACATGGGGCCAACTACGAGCAGTACTTC.

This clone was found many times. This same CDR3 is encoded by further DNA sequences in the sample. CDR3 loop: CASSWGLGPLGANVLTF. The DNA for the CDR3 is TGTGCCAGCAGCTGGGGCCTGGGGCCCCTGGGGGCCAACGTCCTGACTTTC. The chain links TRBV11-2 to TRBJ2-6, with D possibly being TRBD1 (5 bases). The CDR3 covers 17 residues. V gave up 4 bases and J gave up 4 bases, with 17 bases separating them. Germline CDR1 SGHAT, CDR2 FQNNGV.

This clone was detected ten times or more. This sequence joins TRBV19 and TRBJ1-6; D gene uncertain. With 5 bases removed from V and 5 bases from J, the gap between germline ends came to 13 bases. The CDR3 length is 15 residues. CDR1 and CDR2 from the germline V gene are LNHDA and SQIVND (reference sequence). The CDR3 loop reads CASSPLSTDNSPLHF. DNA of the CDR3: TGTGCCAGTAGTCCCCTCTCTACAGATAATTCACCCCTCCACTTT.

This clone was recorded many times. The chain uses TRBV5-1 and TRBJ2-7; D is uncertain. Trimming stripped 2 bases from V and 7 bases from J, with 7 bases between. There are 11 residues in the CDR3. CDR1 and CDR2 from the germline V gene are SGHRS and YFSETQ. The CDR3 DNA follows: TGCGCCAGCAGCTTTGCCGCGGAGCAGTACTTC. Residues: CASSFAAEQYF.

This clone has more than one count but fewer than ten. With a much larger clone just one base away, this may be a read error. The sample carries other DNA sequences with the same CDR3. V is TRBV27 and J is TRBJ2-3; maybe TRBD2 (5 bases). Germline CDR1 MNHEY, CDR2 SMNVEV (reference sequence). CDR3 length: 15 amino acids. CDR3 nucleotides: TGTGCCAGCAGAATTAGCGTATACCTAACAGATACACAGTATTTT. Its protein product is CASRISVYLTDTQYF.

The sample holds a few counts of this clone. CDR3 loop: CASRLAGGPYNEQFF. In nucleotides, the CDR3 is TGTGCCAGCAGACTGGCGGGAGGCCCCTACAATGAGCAGTTCTTC. The chain employs TRBV2 and TRBJ2-1; 8 positions match TRBD2. V shed 6 bases, J shed 2 bases, and the junction held 6 bases outside the gene matches. The CDR3 is made up of 15 amino acids. CDR1 SNHLY and CDR2 FYNNEI come from the germline V gene.